One sample yielded the 15 T cell receptor beta chains listed below, sequenced in a study of beta chain features in type 1 diabetes. Investigators reverse transcribed all isolated RNA, so they sequenced expressed TCRB transcripts. Produced via immunoSEQ multiplex PCR; TCRdb's table is partial and in-frame only. There are 810,000 or so clones in the sample; 15% to 20% occur only once, and 0.023% lies in the top ten. The sequenced sample was naive CD4+ T cells from blood. These receptors originate from a woman younger than 35 in good health.

A few counts support this clone. This chain connects TRBV4-2 to TRBJ2-7; 8 nucleotides align to TRBD1. The CDR3 covers 18 residues. Germline-derived CDR1 and CDR2 are LGHNA and YNFKEQ. With 4 bases clipped from V and 3 bases from J, the junction kept 17 bases outside the gene matches. The CDR3 loop is CASSRTKASGQGGYEQYF. CDR3 in DNA: TGTGCCAGCAGCCGAACGAAGGCGAGCGGACAGGGAGGCTACGAGCAGTACTTC.

The rearrangement uses TRBV6-6 and TRBJ2-1; 12 positions match TRBD2. V trimming: 8 bases; J trimming: 4 bases; junction bases outside the gene matches: 9. Germline CDR1 MNHNY, CDR2 SVGAGI (reference sequence). This CDR3 has 16 amino acids. For the CDR3, the DNA is TGTGCCAGCTCTCGCTCGACTAGCGGGAGTTACAATGAGCAGTTCTTC. Protein: CASSRSTSGSYNEQFF.

V usage is TRBV7-3 and J usage is TRBJ2-6; tentatively, D is TRBD1 or TRBD2 (5 bases each). The germline CDR1 and CDR2 sequences are SGHTA and FQGTGA. The CDR3 covers 17 residues. V dropped 5 bases and J dropped 0 bases, with 14 bases sitting between them. CDR3 protein: CASSGSGALSGANVLTF. The CDR3, as DNA: TGTGCCAGCAGCGGGTCCGGGGCCCTCTCTGGGGCCAACGTCCTGACTTTC.

This clone appeared a few times. The chain uses TRBV5-1 and TRBJ2-2; D is ambiguous. V lost 5 bases and J lost 5, with 13 bases in between. Germline loops: CDR1 SGHRS, CDR2 YFSETQ. The CDR3 runs to 14 residues. CDR3 coding DNA: TGCGCCAGCAGATTCCAGTGGAGTACCGGGGAGCTGTTTTTT. Translating it yields CASRFQWSTGELFF.

This clone was observed a few times. Other DNA sequences in this sample translate to the same CDR3. This chain connects TRBV9 to TRBJ2-3; D remains ambiguous. This CDR3 comprises 14 residues. The V gene's germline CDR1 is SGDLS and CDR2 YYNGEE. Trimming cost V 0 bases and J 4 bases, with 9 bases left between them. CDR3 bases: TGTGCCAGCAGCGTAGGGGGTCGGTCAGATACGCAGTATTTT. Encoded protein: CASSVGGRSDTQYF.

The chain uses TRBV5-6 and TRBJ1-2, with a tentative D call TRBD1 (6 bases). This CDR3 has 15 amino acids. Per germline, CDR1 SGHDT and CDR2 YYEEEE. V was cut by 4 bases and J by 4 bases, with 17 bases left in between. CDR3 loop: CASSLGTPRAYGYTF. The CDR3 region has the DNA TGTGCCAGCAGCCTAGGGACACCCCGCGCCTATGGCTACACCTTC.

The genes are TRBV9 and TRBJ1-1; D ambiguous. The CDR3 loop spans 14 amino acids. Germline V gene sequence: CDR1 SGDLS, CDR2 YYNGEE. V lost 0 bases and J 4 bases, leaving 10 bases between the germline ends. The CDR3, as DNA: TGTGCCAGCAGCGTAGCGGGCGTCCGCACTGAAGCTTTCTTT. Its protein product is CASSVAGVRTEAFF.

This clone has just a few counts. V usage is TRBV6-5 and J usage is TRBJ2-1; 10 nucleotides agree with TRBD2. The length of the CDR3 is 16 residues. Germline CDR1 is MNHEY and CDR2 is SVGAGI. V shed 4 bases and J 5 bases; nucleotides not matched to a gene: 8. The CDR3: CASSSLSGRVDNEQFF. The CDR3, as DNA: TGTGCCAGCAGTTCCCTCAGCGGGAGGGTTGACAATGAGCAGTTCTTC.

This clone was found a few times. Other DNA sequences within the sample encode an identical CDR3. The rearrangement links TRBV7-3 to TRBJ2-3; unclear D gene. The germline gives CDR1 SGHTA, CDR2 FQGTGA. The CDR3 spans 14 residues. Trimming took off 6 bases at V and 0 bases at J, with 10 bases between the two ends. The CDR3 coding sequence is TGTGCCAGCAGTCTTAGTAGGAGCACAGATACGCAGTATTTT. The encoded protein is CASSLSRSTDTQYF.

In this sample, this clone turned up a few times. The V gene is TRBV7-2, the J gene TRBJ2-7, with 8 bases fitting TRBD1. Germline trimming cut 5 bases from V and 6 bases from J; bases unmatched to any gene: 9. Germline values: CDR1 SGHTA, CDR2 FQGNSA. CDR3 length equals 14 residues. CDR3 nucleotide sequence: TGTGCCAGCAGCCCCGCGCGGACAGGGTTCGAGCAGTACTTC. This encodes CASSPARTGFEQYF.

The count of this clone is one. The V gene is TRBV5-8, the J gene TRBJ2-6; a weak D match, TRBD1 (6 bases). CDR1 is SGHTS, CDR2 YDEGEE, per germline. V dropped 5 bases and J dropped 1 base, with 10 bases sitting between them. The CDR3 is 15 residues long. The CDR3 protein is CASRQTGSGANVLTF. In DNA, the CDR3 is TGTGCCAGCAGGCAAACAGGGTCTGGGGCCAACGTCCTGACTTTC.

The chain carries TRBV18 and TRBJ2-3, with D unresolved. V was clipped by 2 bases and J by 3 bases, with 12 bases between them. Germline V CDR1 and CDR2: KGHSH, LQKENI. This CDR3 has 15 amino acids. The DNA for the CDR3 is TGTGCCAGCTCACCATTTGAGGTTTCGACAGATACGCAGTATTTT. It is translated as CASSPFEVSTDTQYF.

V gene TRBV5-1 combines with J gene TRBJ2-1; D uncertain. Germline CDR1 reads SGHRS; CDR2 reads YFSETQ. The V end lost 4 bases, the J end lost 7 bases, and 12 bases lay between the germline ends. There are 13 residues in the CDR3. CDR3 nucleotide sequence: TGCGCCAGCAGCGCCGAGCTGGCGAATGAGCAGTTCTTC. It encodes CASSAELANEQFF.

The chain couples TRBV29-1 to TRBJ1-1, with D tentatively TRBD1 (5 bases). The CDR3 is 13 residues long. The germline V and J ends were trimmed by 4 bases and 2 bases, with 11 bases remaining between them. Germline V gene lookup returns CDR1 SQVTM and CDR2 ANQGSEA. CDR3 loop: CSVAGTRNTEAFF. The DNA for the CDR3 is TGCAGCGTTGCCGGGACGAGAAACACTGAAGCTTTCTTT.

The genes are TRBV6-5 and TRBJ1-1; the D is unclear. The CDR3 is 9 amino acids. Trimming stripped 11 bases from V and 6 bases from J, with 7 bases between. Per germline, CDR1 MNHEY and CDR2 SVGAGI. The CDR3 loop is CAVGSEAFF. CDR3 sequence (DNA): TGTGCCGTTGGGTCTGAAGCTTTCTTT.